This T cell receptor beta chain was documented in a study of T cell repertoires in cytomegalovirus infection. Study-level information: The public TCR beta signatures pointed to both CMV infection and matching HLA type. Study results and caveats: Frequencies of public TCR beta families were cumulated, and this identified carriers of CMV plus the relevant HLA.

There are many counts of this clonotype. Antigen specificity is unknown. TCRdb passed the reads through MiXCR, listing each CDR3 protein once. The table includes 200,000 to 300,000 distinct CDR3 sequences, roughly 10% detected once. The germline V gene encodes CDR1 WNHNN and CDR2 SYGVQD (reference sequence). V lost 4 bases and J lost 4; bases outside the gene matches: 7. This CDR3 is 15 amino acids long. Sequencing was performed on PBMCs. The chain combines TRBV10-1 with TRBJ2-5; 9 bases fit TRBD1. This receptor was taken from a human donor in good health (CMV status not recorded). Some clones in this sample may be carry-over from other donors' samples. DNA for the CDR3: TGCGCCAGCAGTGGTGGGACAGGGATTGGAGAGACCCAGTACTTC. It yields the protein CASSGGTGIGETQYF.